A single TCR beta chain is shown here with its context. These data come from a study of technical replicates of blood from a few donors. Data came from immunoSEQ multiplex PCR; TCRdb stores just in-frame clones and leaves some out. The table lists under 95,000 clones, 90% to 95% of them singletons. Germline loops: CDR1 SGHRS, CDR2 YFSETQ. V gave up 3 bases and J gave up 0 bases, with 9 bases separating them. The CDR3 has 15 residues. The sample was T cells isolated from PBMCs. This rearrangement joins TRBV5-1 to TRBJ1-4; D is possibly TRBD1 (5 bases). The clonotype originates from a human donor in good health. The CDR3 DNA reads TGCGCCAGCAGCTACGTAGGGGCAACTAATGAAAAACTGTTTTTT. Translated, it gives CASSYVGATNEKLFF.